The clone carrying this TCR beta chain was recorded once. As yet, its antigen is unknown. Molecular barcoding with unique molecular identifiers was used for the TCRbeta library. Each CDR3 protein is one row after TCRdb ran MiXCR on the PCR reads. In the table there are about a million distinct CDR3 sequences, about 29% of which are singletons. Germline V gene lookup returns CDR1 LGHNA and CDR2 YSLEER. Trimming removed 3 bases at V and 3 bases at J, with 14 bases between. The CDR3 sequence is 15 residues long. The data are from a study of T-cell reconstitution after alpha-beta-depleted transplantation in children. Study conclusions and caveats: At day 60, the high TCRbeta diversity found in some patients originated from recipient T cells and thymic progenitors that had survived. T cells produced anew were the main source of T-cell counts and diversity one year after transplant. Reports say that about two months after transplant, the alpha-beta T cells came out of several hundred graft clones that had expanded.

Sequencing used PBMCs, mostly from graft donor cells, obtained 360 days after TCRalphabeta/CD19-depleted stem cell transplant. The source is a boy under two years old who had a stem cell transplant for SCID, so the T cells may come from the graft donor. V is TRBV4-3 and J is TRBJ1-1, with a tentative D call TRBD1 (5 bases). CDR3 in DNA: TGCGCCAGCAGCCAGGATCCGACAGTGGACACTGAAGCTTTCTTT. Protein sequence: CASSQDPTVDTEAFF.